This T cell receptor (beta chain) comes out of a study of CD8 T cells in Susac syndrome. Broader study findings: The TCR sequencing and HLA analysis in the study involved a relatively small number of individuals, as the study acknowledged.

Sequencing of TCR beta drew on CD8+ and CD4+ T cells from blood. TEMRA cells were FACS-enriched and CD8+ and CD4+ T cells negatively isolated. The CDR3 runs to 15 residues. V was trimmed by 0 bases and J by 4 bases, leaving 12 bases between them. The germline gives CDR1 MGHRA, CDR2 YSYEKL. About this clonotype itself: Its specificity is unknown.

The RNA, about 0.5 to 1 ug, was put through reverse transcription using random hexamers. TCRdb reprocessed the immunoSEQ multiplex PCR reads via MiXCR and lists one record per CDR3 protein. The sample includes 400,000 or so distinct CDR3 sequences, around 85% seen only once; the top ten take roughly 0.1%. The chain uses TRBV4-1 and TRBJ1-2; the D is unclear. This TCR was recovered from a human donor with multiple sclerosis. Input material: CD8+ T cells from PBMCs. CDR3 sequence: CASSQDDISIYGYTF. DNA for the CDR3: TGCGCCAGCAGCCAAGATGATATATCGATCTATGGCTACACCTTC.